This entry features one TCR beta chain sequence. Its antigen remains unknown. This sample stems from a study of early T cells in non-severe SARS-CoV-2 infection. On the study more broadly: From unsorted whole blood, bulk RNA was sequenced, and the chains remained unpaired.

General study results and limits: There was a bias toward anti-spike CD8 responses in VDJdb matching, which missed private and CD4 specificities.

cDNA molecules, individually, were tagged with unique molecular identifiers. TCRdb redid the calling of the 5' RACE reads with MiXCR, one entry per CDR3 protein. The data hold roughly 50,000 distinct CDR3 sequences, with around 9.1% observed a single time. This CDR3 has 11 residues. Germline V gene data show CDR1 as LNHDA and CDR2 as SQIVND (reference sequence). V was pared by 10 bases and J by 6 bases, with 12 bases between. The sequence came from an adult who was a healthcare worker with PCR-confirmed SARS-CoV-2 infection or an uninfected control (not recorded which). Sequencing was done on a sample of whole blood. The J gene is TRBJ1-1, the V gene TRBV19; tentatively, D is TRBD1 (6 bases). DNA of the CDR3: TGTGCCACCAAAGGGGGGGCTGAAGCTTTCTTT. Encoded protein: CATKGGAEAFF.